This is a list of T cell receptor beta chains from one sample in a study of blood T cells in healthy people across ages. Each CDR3 protein is one row after TCRdb ran MiXCR on the 5' RACE reads. The sample carries approximately 1,700,000 distinct CDR3 sequences, around 40% recorded once. The sequencing sample was made of blood. These receptors came from a human donor in good health. CDR3s include the opening cysteine and the closing phenylalanine or tryptophan. The D gene is left open where the match is weak. The size of a clone is reported for some rows only, either as once, few or many, or as a class for expanded clones.

V	length	D	size	J	DNA	CDR3
TRBV12-3/TRBV12-4	19	TRBD1	NA	TRBJ2-6	TGTGCCAGCGGCGACACCGGGACAGGGGACCTCTCTGGGGCCAACGTCCTGACTTTC	CASGDTGTGDLSGANVLTF
TRBV29-1	13	TRBD1	NA	TRBJ1-4	TGCAGCGCACAGGGGCCAACTAATGAAAAACTGTTTTTT	CSAQGPTNEKLFF
TRBV15	16	TRBD2	few	TRBJ2-1	TGTGCCACCAGCAGCTTCCTAGCGGGCCATTACAATGAGCAGTTCTTC	CATSSFLAGHYNEQFF
TRBV7-2	16	TRBD2	few	TRBJ2-1	TGTGCCAGCAGCTTACTAGGCGGGGGGGCCTACAATGAGCAGTTCTTC	CASSLLGGGAYNEQFF
TRBV7-2	12	NA	many	TRBJ2-7	TGTGCCAGCAGTTTGTTGGGCTACGAGCAGTACTTC	CASSLLGYEQYF
TRBV27	12	NA	NA	TRBJ2-7	TGTGCCAGCGGAGACGGATCCTACGAGCAGTACTTC	CASGDGSYEQYF
TRBV5-1	14	TRBD1	NA	TRBJ2-7	TGCGCCAGCAGCTTGTCGGGACAGCGCTACGAGCAGTACTTC	CASSLSGQRYEQYF
TRBV6-1	13	TRBD2	few	TRBJ2-5	TGTGCCAGCATCTTTAGCGGGCGAGAGACCCAGTACTTC	CASIFSGRETQYF
TRBV21-1	22	NA	NA	TRBJ1-5	TGTGCCAGCAGCAAAGTGAGGGAGCGGGCCGGGACAGGAGAGTTCTTGTGTCAGCCCCAGCATTTT	CASSKVRERAGTGEFLCQPQHF
TRBV20-1	15	NA	NA	TRBJ1-5	TGCAGTGTTAGACCCGATAGTTATAGCAATCAGCCCCAGCATTTT	CSVRPDSYSNQPQHF
TRBV9	16	NA	NA	TRBJ2-6	TGTGCCGGCAGCGCCCCGGAGGGCTCTGGGGCCAACGTCCTGACTTTC	CAGSAPEGSGANVLTF
TRBV6-5	11	TRBD1	few	TRBJ1-1	TGTGCCAGCAGTTGGACAGGAGGAGCTTTCTTT	CASSWTGGAFF
TRBV5-5	15	TRBD1	few	TRBJ2-7	TGTGCCAGCAGCCAGACGGGGACAGGGAACTACGAGCAGTACTTC	CASSQTGTGNYEQYF
TRBV29-1	13	NA	NA	TRBJ2-7	TGCAGCGTTGAAGATAGTGGGGCCTCCGAGCAGTACTTC	CSVEDSGASEQYF